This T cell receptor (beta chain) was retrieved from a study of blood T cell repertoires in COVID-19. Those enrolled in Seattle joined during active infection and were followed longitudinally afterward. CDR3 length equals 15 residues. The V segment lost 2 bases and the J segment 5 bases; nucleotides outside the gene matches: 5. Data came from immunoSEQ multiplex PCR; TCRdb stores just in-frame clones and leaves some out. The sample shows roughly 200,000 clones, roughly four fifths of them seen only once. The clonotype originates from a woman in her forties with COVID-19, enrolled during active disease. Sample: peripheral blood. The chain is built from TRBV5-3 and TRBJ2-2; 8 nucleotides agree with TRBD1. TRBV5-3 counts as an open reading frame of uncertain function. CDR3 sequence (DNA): TGTGCCAGAAGCTTCGCCAGGGGGCGGACCGGGGAGCTGTTTTTT. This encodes CARSFARGRTGELFF.